These 14 T cell receptor beta chains came from one sample sequenced in a study of shared clonotypes between healthy human individuals. Profiling relied on immunoSEQ multiplex PCR, and the TCRdb table lists in-frame clones only, not all of them. Found here are just over 2,000,000 clones, around 96% of them singletons; the top ten hold about 1.1%. Selected positively for CCR7 and CD45RO-negative, naive CD8 cells excluded terminally differentiated effector memory CD45RA+ cells. Sequenced input: naive CD8+ T cells sorted from blood. The receptors were gathered from a man younger than 30 in good health.

The chain combines TRBV4-1 with TRBJ1-1; D ambiguous. Trimming pared 0 bases from V and 12 bases from J, leaving 17 bases between. The CDR3 runs to 14 residues. The V gene's germline CDR1 is MGHRA and CDR2 YSYEKL. The CDR3 DNA is TGCGCCAGCAGCCAAGATATGATGGTCGGGGAGACTTTCTTT. It translates to CASSQDMMVGETFF.

The rearrangement joins TRBV6-5 to TRBJ2-7, with 9 bases fitting TRBD2. Germline lookup yields CDR1 MNHEY and CDR2 SVGAGI. This CDR3 has 16 residues. The junction had 5 bases not matched to a gene; V was cut back by 0 bases and J by 2 bases. This CDR3 is CASSYSPSGVPYEQYF. The CDR3 coding sequence is TGTGCCAGCAGTTACTCGCCTAGCGGGGTCCCCTACGAGCAGTACTTC.

Details on this clone: The junction shows a germline mismatch at one end, possibly a read error. The chain employs TRBV7-7 and TRBJ1-1; D unresolved. Per the germline V gene, CDR1 is SSHAT and CDR2 is FNYEAQ (reference sequence). The CDR3 contains 13 residues. CDR3 coding DNA: TGTGCTAGCAGCGCTGAAATGAACACTGAAGCTTTCTTT. As protein: CASSAEMNTEAFF.

The chain employs TRBV6-1 and TRBJ2-7; D not resolved. Trimming cost V 2 bases and J 2 bases, with 10 bases left between them. From germline, CDR1 is MNHNS and CDR2 SASEGT. The CDR3 runs to 14 residues. CDR3 in amino acids: CASSELPSPYEQYF. CDR3 nucleotides: TGTGCCAGCAGTGAACTCCCCAGTCCCTACGAGCAGTACTTC.

This clone was counted a single time. Other DNA sequences of this sample code for an identical CDR3. CDR3 region: CASSVEGLSSYEQYF. The CDR3 nucleotides read TGTGCCAGCAGCGTAGAGGGACTGAGCTCCTACGAGCAGTACTTC. The J gene is TRBJ2-7, the V gene TRBV9; a possible D gene is TRBD2 (6 bases). The CDR3 is 15 amino acids. Trimming took 0 bases from V and 0 from J, leaving 10 bases between them. Germline V gene data show CDR1 as SGDLS and CDR2 as YYNGEE.

The chain links TRBV6-5 to TRBJ1-2; 8 nucleotides match TRBD1. V trimming: 4 bases; J trimming: 2 bases; junction bases outside the gene matches: 9. Germline lookup yields CDR1 MNHEY and CDR2 SVGAGI. The CDR3 has 16 amino acids. CDR3 amino acids: CASSSGGRPLNYGYTF. The CDR3 region has the DNA TGTGCCAGCAGTTCAGGGGGCCGGCCCCTGAACTATGGCTACACCTTC.

This rearrangement joins TRBV28 to TRBJ2-7, with a weak D call TRBD2 (7 bases). This CDR3 region has 15 residues. Trimming removed 4 bases at V and 1 base at J, with 14 bases between. Germline CDR1 MDHEN, CDR2 SYDVKM. The CDR3 DNA reads as TGTGCCAGCAGTTATGGACGGGGGGCTTCCTACGAGCAGTACTTC. Its protein product is CASSYGRGASYEQYF.

The chain has TRBV7-9 and TRBJ2-5; no reliable D call. The CDR3 has 14 amino acids. CDR1 is SEHNR and CDR2 is FQNEAQ in the germline V gene (reference sequence). V was clipped by 0 bases and J by 1 base, with 6 bases between them. The CDR3: CASSLAYGQETQYF. CDR3 DNA sequence: TGTGCCAGCAGCTTAGCTTATGGCCAAGAGACCCAGTACTTC.

In regard to this clone: Additional DNA sequences in this sample encode the identical CDR3. The rearrangement uses TRBV7-2 and TRBJ2-7; TRBD2 matches at 8 bases. Germline assignment: CDR1 SGHTA and CDR2 FQGNSA. V shed 3 bases and J 4 bases; nucleotides not matched to a gene: 5. This CDR3 contains 14 residues. The CDR3 DNA follows: TGTGCCAGCAGCTTGTTGGCGGGGGGTTACGAGCAGTACTTC. It is translated as CASSLLAGGYEQYF.

This clone was seen a handful of times. Different DNA sequences within this sample yield the same CDR3. The chain has TRBV5-4 and TRBJ1-3; tentatively, D is TRBD1 (5 bases). The CDR3 runs to 14 residues. Germline values: CDR1 SGHNT, CDR2 YYREEE (reference sequence). The V end was cut by 4 bases, the J end by 2 bases, with 10 bases between. CDR3 coding DNA: TGTGCCAGCAGCCTGCAGGGCACTGGAAACACCATATATTTT. As protein: CASSLQGTGNTIYF. The full variable domain, in which reference TRBV5-4 and TRBJ1-3 provide the parts outside the CDR3, is ETGVTQSPTHLIKTRGQQVTLRCSSQSGHNTVSWYQQALGQGPQFIFQYYREEENGRGNFPPRFSGLQFPNYSSELNVNALELDDSALYLCASSLQGTGNTIYFGEGSWLTVV.

The CDR3 spells CASSPTGTYEQYF. The CDR3, as DNA: TGTGCCAGCAGCCCGACAGGGACCTACGAGCAGTACTTC. J is TRBJ2-7 and V is TRBV7-6; 7 nucleotides align to TRBD1. CDR1 is SGHVS, CDR2 FNYEAQ, per germline. This CDR3 has 13 amino acids. V lost 5 bases and J lost 2; bases outside the gene matches: 3.

The genes are TRBV6-1 and TRBJ2-1; D remains ambiguous. V lost 6 bases, J lost 5 bases, and 5 bases lay in between. The CDR3 extends over 11 amino acids. CDR1 is MNHNS and CDR2 is SASEGT in the germline V gene. The CDR3 is CASSRNNEQFF. The CDR3 bases are TGTGCCAGCAGCAGGAACAATGAGCAGTTCTTC.

This clone was found once. The chain recombines TRBV4-1 with TRBJ2-7; 7 bases match TRBD2. Germline CDR1 MGHRA, CDR2 YSYEKL. CDR3 length: 16 amino acids. V lost 0 bases to trimming and J lost 7 bases; unmatched junction nucleotides: 12. The CDR3 nucleotides are TGCGCCAGCAGCCAAGATTTTGGCGGGAGTGGGGGGGAGCAGTACTTC. Translating it yields CASSQDFGGSGGEQYF.

The rearrangement uses TRBV5-4 and TRBJ2-7; TRBD1 aligns across 8 bases. CDR3 length: 16 residues. Germline V gives CDR1 SGHNT, CDR2 YYREEE (reference sequence). J was trimmed by 3 bases and V by 0 bases; bases with no gene match: 8. The CDR3 sequence is CASSLEQGAGVYEQYF. In DNA, the CDR3 is TGTGCCAGCAGCTTGGAGCAGGGGGCAGGTGTCTACGAGCAGTACTTC.